This T cell receptor (beta chain) was sequenced during a study of T cells expressing NK-cell markers. TCR beta cDNA was made by 5'RACE template switching with UMIs. TCRdb re-analyzed the 5' RACE reads; it lists each CDR3 protein once, without DNA. The sample table includes about 550,000 distinct CDR3 sequences. CDR1 and CDR2 (germline): SQVTM, ANQGSEA. The CDR3 is 13 amino acids. The chain is built from TRBV29-1 and TRBJ2-3; TCRdb designates TRBD2, a call that cannot be tested without DNA. The sample comprised blood T cells: a sorted CD56 or NKG2C T cell subset, CD4+ or CD8+ T cells, or bulk PBMC T cells (not recorded which). This TCR derives from a young man in good health. The CDR3 reads CSVEASGRDTQYF.